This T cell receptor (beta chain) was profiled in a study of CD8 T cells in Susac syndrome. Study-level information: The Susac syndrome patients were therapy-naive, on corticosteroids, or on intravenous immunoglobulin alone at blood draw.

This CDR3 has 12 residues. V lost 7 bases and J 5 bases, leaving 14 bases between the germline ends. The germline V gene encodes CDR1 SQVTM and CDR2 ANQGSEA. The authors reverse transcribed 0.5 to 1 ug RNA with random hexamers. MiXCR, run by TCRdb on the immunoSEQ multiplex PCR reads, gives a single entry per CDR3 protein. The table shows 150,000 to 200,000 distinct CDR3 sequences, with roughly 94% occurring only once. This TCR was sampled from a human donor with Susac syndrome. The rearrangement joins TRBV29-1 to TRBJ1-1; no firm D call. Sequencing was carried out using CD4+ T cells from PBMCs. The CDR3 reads CSARTRETEAFF. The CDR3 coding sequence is TGCAGCGCTAGGACTAGAGAAACTGAAGCTTTCTTT.